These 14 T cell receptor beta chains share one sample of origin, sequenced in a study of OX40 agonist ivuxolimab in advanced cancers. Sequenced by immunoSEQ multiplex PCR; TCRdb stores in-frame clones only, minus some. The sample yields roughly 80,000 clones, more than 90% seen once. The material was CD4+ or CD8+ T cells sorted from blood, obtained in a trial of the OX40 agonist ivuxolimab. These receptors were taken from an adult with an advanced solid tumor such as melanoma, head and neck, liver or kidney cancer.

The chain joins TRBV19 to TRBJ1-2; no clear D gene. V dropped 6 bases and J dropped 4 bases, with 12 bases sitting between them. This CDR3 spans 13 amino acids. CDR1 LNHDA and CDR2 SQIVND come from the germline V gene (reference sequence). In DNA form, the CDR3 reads TGTGCCAGTAGAAGTCACCTCGGCTATGGCTACACCTTC. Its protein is CASRSHLGYGYTF.

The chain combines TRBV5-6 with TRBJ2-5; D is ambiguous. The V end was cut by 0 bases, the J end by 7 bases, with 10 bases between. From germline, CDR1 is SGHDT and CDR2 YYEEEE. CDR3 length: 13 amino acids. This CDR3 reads CASSLGTSGTQYF. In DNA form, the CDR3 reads TGTGCCAGCAGCTTGGGGACGAGTGGGACCCAGTACTTC.

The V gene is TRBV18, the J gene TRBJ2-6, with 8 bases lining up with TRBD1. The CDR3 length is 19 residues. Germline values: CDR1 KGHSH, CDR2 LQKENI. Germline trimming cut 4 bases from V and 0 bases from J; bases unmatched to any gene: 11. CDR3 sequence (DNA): TGTGCCAGCTCACGGGAACAGGGGGTGTTCTACTCTGGGGCCAACGTCCTGACTTTC. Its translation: CASSREQGVFYSGANVLTF.

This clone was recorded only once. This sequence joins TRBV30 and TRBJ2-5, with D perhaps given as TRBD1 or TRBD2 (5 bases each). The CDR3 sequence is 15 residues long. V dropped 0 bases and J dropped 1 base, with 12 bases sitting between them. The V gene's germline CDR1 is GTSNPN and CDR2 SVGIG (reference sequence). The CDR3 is CAWSVVGGGQETQYF. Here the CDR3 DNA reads TGTGCCTGGAGTGTGGTTGGTGGGGGCCAAGAGACCCAGTACTTC.

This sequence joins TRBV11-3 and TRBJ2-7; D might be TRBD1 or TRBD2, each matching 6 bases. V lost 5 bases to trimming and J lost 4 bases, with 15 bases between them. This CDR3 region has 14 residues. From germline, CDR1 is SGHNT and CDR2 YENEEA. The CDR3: CASSPLGGGYEQYF. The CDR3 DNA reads TGTGCCAGCAGCCCACTTGGAGGGGGATACGAGCAGTACTTC.

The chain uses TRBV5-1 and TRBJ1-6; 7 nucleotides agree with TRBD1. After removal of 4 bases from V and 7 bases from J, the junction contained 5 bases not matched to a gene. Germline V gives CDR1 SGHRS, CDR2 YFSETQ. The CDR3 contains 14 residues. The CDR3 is CASSPGQLNSPLHF. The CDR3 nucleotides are TGCGCCAGCAGCCCGGGACAGCTAAATTCACCCCTCCACTTT.

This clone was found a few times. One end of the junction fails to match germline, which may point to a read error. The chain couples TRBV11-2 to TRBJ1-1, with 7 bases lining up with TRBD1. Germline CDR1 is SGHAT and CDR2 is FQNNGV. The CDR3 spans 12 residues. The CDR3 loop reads CASSLGSGGPTF. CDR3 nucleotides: TGTGCCAGCAGCTTAGGGTCAGGGGGTCCGACCTTT.

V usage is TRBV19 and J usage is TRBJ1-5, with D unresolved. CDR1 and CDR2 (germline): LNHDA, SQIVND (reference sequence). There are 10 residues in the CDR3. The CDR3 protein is CARTNQPQHF. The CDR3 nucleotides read TGTGCTAGAACTAATCAGCCCCAGCATTTT.

This chain's CDR3 is CASSPGTGHYEQYF. CDR3 in DNA: TGTGCCAGCAGCCCCGGGACAGGGCACTACGAGCAGTACTTC. The chain combines TRBV7-9 with TRBJ2-7, with 9 bases matching TRBD1. V dropped 5 bases and J dropped 3; count of bases not matched to a gene: 5. CDR1 and CDR2 (germline): SEHNR, FQNEAQ (reference sequence). The CDR3 extends over 14 amino acids.

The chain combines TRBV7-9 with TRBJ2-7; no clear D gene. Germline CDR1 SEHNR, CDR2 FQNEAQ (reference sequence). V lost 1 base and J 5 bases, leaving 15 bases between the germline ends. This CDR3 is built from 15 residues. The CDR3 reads CASSLGRSPRNEQYF. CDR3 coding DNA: TGTGCCAGCAGCTTAGGCAGGAGCCCTCGCAACGAGCAGTACTTC.

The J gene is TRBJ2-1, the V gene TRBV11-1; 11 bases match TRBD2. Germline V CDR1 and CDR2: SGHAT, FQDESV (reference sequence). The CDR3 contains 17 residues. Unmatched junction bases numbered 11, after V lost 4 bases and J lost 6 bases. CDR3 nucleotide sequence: TGTGCCAGCAGCTCACAATCACTAGCGGGAGCTCTCAATGAGCAGTTCTTC. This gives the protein CASSSQSLAGALNEQFF.

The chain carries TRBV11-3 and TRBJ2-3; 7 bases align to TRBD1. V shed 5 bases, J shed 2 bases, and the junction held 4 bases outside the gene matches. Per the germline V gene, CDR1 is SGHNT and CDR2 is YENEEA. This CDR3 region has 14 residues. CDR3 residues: CASSDRAYTDTQYF. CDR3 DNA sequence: TGTGCCAGCAGCGACAGGGCTTACACAGATACGCAGTATTTT.

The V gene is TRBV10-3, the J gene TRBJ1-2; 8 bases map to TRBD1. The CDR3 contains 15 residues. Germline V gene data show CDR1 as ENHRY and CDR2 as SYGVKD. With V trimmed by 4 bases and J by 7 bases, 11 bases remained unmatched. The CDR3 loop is CAISAGTGPKGGYTF. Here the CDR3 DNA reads TGTGCCATCAGTGCAGGGACAGGACCCAAGGGTGGCTACACCTTC.

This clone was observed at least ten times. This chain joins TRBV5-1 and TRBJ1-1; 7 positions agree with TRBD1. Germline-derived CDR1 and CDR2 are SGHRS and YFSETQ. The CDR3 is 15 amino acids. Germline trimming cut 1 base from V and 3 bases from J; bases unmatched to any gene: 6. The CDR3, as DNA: TGCGCCAGCAGCTTGATCACAGGGGAAGACACTGAAGCTTTCTTT. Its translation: CASSLITGEDTEAFF. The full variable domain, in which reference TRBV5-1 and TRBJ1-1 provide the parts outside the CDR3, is KAGVTQTPRYLIKTRGQQVTLSCSPISGHRSVSWYQQTPGQGLQFLFEYFSETQRNKGNFPGRFSGRQFSNSRSEMNVSTLELGDSALYLCASSLITGEDTEAFFGQGTRLTVV.